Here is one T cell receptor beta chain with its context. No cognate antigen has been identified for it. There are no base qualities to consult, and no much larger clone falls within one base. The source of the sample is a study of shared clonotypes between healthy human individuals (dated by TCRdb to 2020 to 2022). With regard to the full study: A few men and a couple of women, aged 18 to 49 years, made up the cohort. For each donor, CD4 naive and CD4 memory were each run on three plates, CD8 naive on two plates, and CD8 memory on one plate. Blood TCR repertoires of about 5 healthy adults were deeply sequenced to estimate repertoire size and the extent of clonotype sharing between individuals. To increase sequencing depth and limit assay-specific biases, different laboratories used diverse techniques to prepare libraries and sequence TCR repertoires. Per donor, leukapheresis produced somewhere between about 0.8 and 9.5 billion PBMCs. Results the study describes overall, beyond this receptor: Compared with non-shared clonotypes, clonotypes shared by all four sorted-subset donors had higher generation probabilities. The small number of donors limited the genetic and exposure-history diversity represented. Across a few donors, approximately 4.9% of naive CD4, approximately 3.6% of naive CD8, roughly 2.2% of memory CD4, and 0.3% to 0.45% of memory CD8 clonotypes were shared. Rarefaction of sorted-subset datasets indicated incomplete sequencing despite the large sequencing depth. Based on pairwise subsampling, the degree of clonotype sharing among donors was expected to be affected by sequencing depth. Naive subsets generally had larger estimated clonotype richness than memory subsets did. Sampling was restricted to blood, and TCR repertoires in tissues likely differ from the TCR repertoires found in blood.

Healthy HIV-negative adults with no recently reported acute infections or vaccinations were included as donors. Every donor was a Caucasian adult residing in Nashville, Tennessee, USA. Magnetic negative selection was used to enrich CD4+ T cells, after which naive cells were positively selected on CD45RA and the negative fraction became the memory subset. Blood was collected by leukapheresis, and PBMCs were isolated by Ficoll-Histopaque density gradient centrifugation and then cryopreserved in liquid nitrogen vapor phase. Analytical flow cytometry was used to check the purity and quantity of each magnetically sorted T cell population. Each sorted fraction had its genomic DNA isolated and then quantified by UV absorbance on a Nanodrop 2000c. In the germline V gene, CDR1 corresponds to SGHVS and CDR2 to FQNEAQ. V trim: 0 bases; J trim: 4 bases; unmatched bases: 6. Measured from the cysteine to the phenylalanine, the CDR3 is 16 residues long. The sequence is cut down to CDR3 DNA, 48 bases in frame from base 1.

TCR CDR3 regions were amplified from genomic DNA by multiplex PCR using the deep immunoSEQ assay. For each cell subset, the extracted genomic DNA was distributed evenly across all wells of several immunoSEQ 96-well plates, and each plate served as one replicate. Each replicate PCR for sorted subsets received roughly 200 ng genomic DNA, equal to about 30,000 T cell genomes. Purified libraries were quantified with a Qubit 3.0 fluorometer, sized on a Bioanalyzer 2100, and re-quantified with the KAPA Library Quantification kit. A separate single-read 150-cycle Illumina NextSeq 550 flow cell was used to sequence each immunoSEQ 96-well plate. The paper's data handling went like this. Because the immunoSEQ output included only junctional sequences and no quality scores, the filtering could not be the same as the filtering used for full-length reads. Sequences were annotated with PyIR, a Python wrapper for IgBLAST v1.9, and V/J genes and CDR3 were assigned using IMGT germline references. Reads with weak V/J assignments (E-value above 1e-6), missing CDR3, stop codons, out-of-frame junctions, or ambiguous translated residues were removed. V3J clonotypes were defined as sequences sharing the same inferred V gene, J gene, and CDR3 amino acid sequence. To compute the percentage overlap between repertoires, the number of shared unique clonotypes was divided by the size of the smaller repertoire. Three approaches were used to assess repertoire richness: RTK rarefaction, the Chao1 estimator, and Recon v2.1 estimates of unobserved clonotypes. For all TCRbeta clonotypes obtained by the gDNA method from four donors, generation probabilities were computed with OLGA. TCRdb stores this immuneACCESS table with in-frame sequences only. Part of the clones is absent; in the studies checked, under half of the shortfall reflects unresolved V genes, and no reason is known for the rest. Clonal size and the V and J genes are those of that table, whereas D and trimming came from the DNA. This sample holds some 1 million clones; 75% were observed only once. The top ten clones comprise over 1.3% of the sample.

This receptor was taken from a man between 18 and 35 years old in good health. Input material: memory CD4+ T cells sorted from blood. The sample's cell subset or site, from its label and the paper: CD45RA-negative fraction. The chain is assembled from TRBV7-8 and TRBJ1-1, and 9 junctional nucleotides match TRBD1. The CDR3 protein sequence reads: CASSLARTGAVTEAFF. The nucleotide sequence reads TGTGCCAGCAGCTTAGCGAGGACAGGGGCGGTCACTGAAGCTTTCTTT.